This T cell receptor beta chain derives from a study of glioma-infiltrating T cells. General study results and limits: Very few CDR3 sequences were shared between tissue and blood. Above-expected tissue-blood divergence occurred in all gliomas, most in low-grade ones.

TCR alpha and beta CDR3 regions were amplified from RNA using iRepertoire nested multiplex PCR. Tissue mRNA or PBMC total RNA, 100-400 ng, went into one-step reverse transcription and amplification. TCRdb reanalysed the multiplex PCR reads using MiXCR and keeps one entry per CDR3 protein. The top ten hold about a third of the sample, which has approximately 100,000 distinct CDR3 sequences, 25% seen once. Of note for this clonotype: As yet, its antigen is unknown.

Germline assignment: CDR1 GTSNPN and CDR2 SVGIG (reference sequence). This CDR3 comprises 11 residues. The V end was cut by 7 bases, the J end by 5 bases, with 12 bases between. The sample taken for sequencing was glioma tissue, nonneoplastic brain tissue, or PBMCs (not recorded which). This chain connects TRBV30 to TRBJ2-7; possibly TRBD1 for D (5 bases). This TCR came from a human donor with low-grade glioma or glioblastoma, undergoing nonglioma brain surgery, or in good health (not recorded which). The CDR3 is CAFVGAHEQYF. In DNA, the CDR3 is TGTGCCTTTGTAGGGGCTCACGAGCAGTACTTC.